Listed below are T cell receptor beta chains from one sample, sequenced in a study of technical replicates of blood from a handful of donors. Only in-frame clones appear in the TCRdb table, and some are missing; sequencing was by immunoSEQ multiplex PCR. This table has around 54,000 clones, roughly 95% appearing once. Sequenced input: T cells isolated from PBMCs. These TCRs come from a human donor in good health. Both conserved end residues are part of each CDR3. The D gene is left open where the match is weak. Clone sizes are given selectively: once, few, many, or a class where the clone is expanded.

d_gene	abundance	v_gene	j_gene	CDR3nt	CDR3aa
TRBD2	NA	TRBV5-1	TRBJ2-7	TGCGCCAGCAGCTCTGAGCGGGAGCTCTACGAGCAGTACTTC	CASSSERELYEQYF
TRBD2	NA	TRBV29-1	TRBJ2-1	TGCAGCGTCGCTACTAGCGAATGGGGCTACAATGAGCAGTTCTTC	CSVATSEWGYNEQFF
TRBD1	NA	TRBV19	TRBJ2-7	TGTGCCAGTAGTATAGCCGGGACAGGGGGCTACTACGAGCAGTACTTC	CASSIAGTGGYYEQYF
NA	NA	TRBV6-5	TRBJ2-2	TGTGCCAGCAGTTTTGTCATGGCCGGCGGCGGGGAGCTGTTTTTT	CASSFVMAGGGELFF
TRBD2	once	TRBV9	TRBJ2-7	TGTGCCAGCAGCGCGGGACTAGGTACGGACTACGAGCAGTACTTC	CASSAGLGTDYEQYF
NA	NA	TRBV7-8	TRBJ1-2	TGTGCCAGCAGCCCCTCGGTAGGGGGGGCTTATGGCTACACCTTC	CASSPSVGGAYGYTF
TRBD1	NA	TRBV29-1	TRBJ2-7	TGCAGCGTTGGCCCCCTCAGCGGACAGGGGACCCACGAGCAGTACTTC	CSVGPLSGQGTHEQYF
TRBD2	NA	TRBV10-3	TRBJ2-7	TGTGCCATAGGGACTAGCGGGAGTGGGTACGAGCAGTACTTC	CAIGTSGSGYEQYF
NA	once	TRBV19	TRBJ2-7	TGTGCCAGTAGACTAGGTTCCGAGCAGTACTTC	CASRLGSEQYF
NA	NA	TRBV6-5	TRBJ2-3	TGTGCCAGCAGGGAGCCAGGGACAGATACGCAGTATTTT	CASREPGTDTQYF
NA	NA	TRBV14	TRBJ2-5	TGTGCCAGCAGCCCACAGACCGAAGAGACCCAGTACTTC	CASSPQTEETQYF
NA	NA	TRBV11-3	TRBJ2-3	TGTGCCAGCAGCCCCAGGGGCGGGTGGACAGATACGCAGTATTTT	CASSPRGGWTDTQYF
TRBD2	NA	TRBV5-4	TRBJ2-3	TGTGCCAGCAGCCCCCGGACTAGCTGGGCAGATACGCAGTATTTT	CASSPRTSWADTQYF
NA	once	TRBV9	TRBJ2-2	TGTGCCAGCAGCGTATCACTAACCAACACCGGGGAGCTGTTTTTT	CASSVSLTNTGELFF
NA	NA	TRBV6-1	TRBJ2-7	TGTGCCAGCAGCCCCGACATATCATCCTACGAGCAGTACTTC	CASSPDISSYEQYF
TRBD1	NA	TRBV6-5	TRBJ1-2	TGTGCCAGCAGTTACGGACAGGTCGCTGGAGGCTACACCTTC	CASSYGQVAGGYTF
TRBD1	NA	TRBV5-8	TRBJ2-5	TGTGCCAGCAGCTTGGGACAGGGCTGGGAGACCCAGTACTTC	CASSLGQGWETQYF
NA	NA	TRBV6-5	TRBJ2-7	TGTGCCAGCAGTTACGGCAGACACTACGAGCAGTACTTC	CASSYGRHYEQYF
TRBD2	NA	TRBV6-4	TRBJ2-2	TGTGCCAGCAGTGCCGGGACTAGCGGGAACACCGGGGAGCTGTTTTTT	CASSAGTSGNTGELFF
NA	NA	TRBV9	TRBJ1-1	TGTGCCAGCAGTGGGGGGGAATCGGACACTGAAGCTTTCTTT	CASSGGESDTEAFF
NA	NA	TRBV6-6	TRBJ2-1	TGTGCCAGCAGTCCTTCGACAGGCTCCTACAATGAGCAGTTCTTC	CASSPSTGSYNEQFF
TRBD1	NA	TRBV5-1	TRBJ1-5	TGCGCCAGCAGCCAAACAGGGACAGATCAGCCCCAGCATTTT	CASSQTGTDQPQHF
NA	few	TRBV28	TRBJ1-2	TGTGCCAGCAGTTTTACGCCAGACAGACCTGGCTACACCTTC	CASSFTPDRPGYTF
NA	once	TRBV6-4	TRBJ2-3	TGTGCCAGCAGTGACGGGGCAGGATCCACAGATACGCAGTATTTT	CASSDGAGSTDTQYF
TRBD1	NA	TRBV28	TRBJ1-5	TGTGCCAGCAGTCGGACAGGGGGCCATCAGCCCCAGCATTTT	CASSRTGGHQPQHF
NA	NA	TRBV4-1	TRBJ2-3	TGCGCCAGCAGCCCTTTACTAGCAGATACGCAGTATTTT	CASSPLLADTQYF
NA	NA	TRBV9	TRBJ2-7	TGTGCCAGCAGCATCGGACCGGGAGAAGATTACGAGCAGTACTTC	CASSIGPGEDYEQYF
TRBD1	once	TRBV13	TRBJ2-5	TGTGCCAGCAGCTTTGGTAGACAGGGCTTTTACCCGGGGGAGACCCAGTACTTC	CASSFGRQGFYPGETQYF
TRBD1	NA	TRBV28	TRBJ1-1	TGTGCCAGCAGTCAAGGTAGGACAGGGGCAAGGACTGAAGCTTTCTTT	CASSQGRTGARTEAFF
NA	NA	TRBV6-4	TRBJ2-3	TGTGCCAGCAGTGCGGGAGAACACACAGATACGCAGTATTTT	CASSAGEHTDTQYF
NA	NA	TRBV28	TRBJ2-3	TGTGCCAGCAACAAAGAGGGTGTACGGACGCAGTATTTT	CASNKEGVRTQYF
NA	once	TRBV28	TRBJ2-7	TGTGCCAGCAGTTTTGTACAGAAGAGAGGGTACGAGCAGTACTTC	CASSFVQKRGYEQYF
NA	NA	TRBV6-5	TRBJ2-2	TGTGCCAGCAGTTGGGGACATCCCACCGGGGAGCTGTTTTTT	CASSWGHPTGELFF
NA	once	TRBV19	TRBJ1-3	TGTGCCAGTAGTATAGAGGACAGTTATGCTGGAAACACCATATATTTT	CASSIEDSYAGNTIYF
NA	NA	TRBV10-3	TRBJ1-1	TGTGCCATCAGGTCCGGAGTGAACACTGAAGCTTTCTTT	CAIRSGVNTEAFF
NA	NA	TRBV7-8	TRBJ2-1	TGTGCCAGCAGCCGGCTAGCGTCGTTTAATGAGCAGTTCTTC	CASSRLASFNEQFF
TRBD2	NA	TRBV27	TRBJ2-7	TGTGCCAGCAGCCGGACAGCGGGAGAATCCTACGAGCAGTACTTC	CASSRTAGESYEQYF
NA	NA	TRBV21-1	TRBJ1-2	TGTGCCAGCAGATCCGGGACACAGGGCTACACCTTC	CASRSGTQGYTF
TRBD1	NA	TRBV4-3	TRBJ1-1	TGCGCCAGCAGCCAAGATACAGGGGTCCCTGAAGCTTTCTTT	CASSQDTGVPEAFF
NA	NA	TRBV7-2	TRBJ2-7	TGTGCCAGCAGCGCGCTGGGACTTTCTACCTACGAGCAGTACTTC	CASSALGLSTYEQYF